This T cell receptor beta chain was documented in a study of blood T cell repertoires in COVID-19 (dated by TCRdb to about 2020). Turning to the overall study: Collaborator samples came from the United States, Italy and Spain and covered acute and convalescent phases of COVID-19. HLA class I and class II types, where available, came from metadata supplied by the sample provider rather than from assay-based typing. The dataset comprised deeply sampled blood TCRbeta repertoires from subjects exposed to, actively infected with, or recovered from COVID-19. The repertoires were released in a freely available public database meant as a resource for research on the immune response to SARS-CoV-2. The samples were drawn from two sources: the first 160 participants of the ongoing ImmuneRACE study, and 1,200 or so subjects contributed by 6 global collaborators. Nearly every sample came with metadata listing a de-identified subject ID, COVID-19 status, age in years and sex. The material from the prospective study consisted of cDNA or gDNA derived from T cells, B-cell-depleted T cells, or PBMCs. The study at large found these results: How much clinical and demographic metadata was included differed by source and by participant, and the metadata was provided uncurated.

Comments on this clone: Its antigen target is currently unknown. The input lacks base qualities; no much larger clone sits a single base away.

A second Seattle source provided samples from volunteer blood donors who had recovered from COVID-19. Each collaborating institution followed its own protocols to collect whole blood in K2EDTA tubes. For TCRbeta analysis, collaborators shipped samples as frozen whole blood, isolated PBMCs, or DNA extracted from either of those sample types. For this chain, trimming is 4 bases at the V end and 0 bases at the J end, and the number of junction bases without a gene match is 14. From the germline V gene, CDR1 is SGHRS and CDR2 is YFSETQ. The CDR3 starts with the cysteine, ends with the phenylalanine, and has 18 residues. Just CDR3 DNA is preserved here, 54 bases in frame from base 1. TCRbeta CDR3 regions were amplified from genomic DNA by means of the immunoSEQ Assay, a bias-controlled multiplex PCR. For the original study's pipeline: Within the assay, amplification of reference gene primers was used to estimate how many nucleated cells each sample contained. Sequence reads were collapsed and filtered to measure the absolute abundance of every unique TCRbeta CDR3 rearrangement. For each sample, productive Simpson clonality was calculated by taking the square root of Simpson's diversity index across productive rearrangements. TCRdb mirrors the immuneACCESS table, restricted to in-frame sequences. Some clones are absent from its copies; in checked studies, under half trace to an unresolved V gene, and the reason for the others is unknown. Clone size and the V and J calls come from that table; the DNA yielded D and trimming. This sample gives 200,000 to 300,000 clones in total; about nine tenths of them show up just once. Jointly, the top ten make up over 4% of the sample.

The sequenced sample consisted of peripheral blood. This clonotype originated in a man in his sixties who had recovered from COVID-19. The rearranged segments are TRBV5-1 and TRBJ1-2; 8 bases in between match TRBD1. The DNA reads TGCGCCAGCAGCCGGCTGACTACAGGGGGGGATACTAACTATGGCTACACCTTC. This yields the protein CASSRLTTGGDTNYGYTF.